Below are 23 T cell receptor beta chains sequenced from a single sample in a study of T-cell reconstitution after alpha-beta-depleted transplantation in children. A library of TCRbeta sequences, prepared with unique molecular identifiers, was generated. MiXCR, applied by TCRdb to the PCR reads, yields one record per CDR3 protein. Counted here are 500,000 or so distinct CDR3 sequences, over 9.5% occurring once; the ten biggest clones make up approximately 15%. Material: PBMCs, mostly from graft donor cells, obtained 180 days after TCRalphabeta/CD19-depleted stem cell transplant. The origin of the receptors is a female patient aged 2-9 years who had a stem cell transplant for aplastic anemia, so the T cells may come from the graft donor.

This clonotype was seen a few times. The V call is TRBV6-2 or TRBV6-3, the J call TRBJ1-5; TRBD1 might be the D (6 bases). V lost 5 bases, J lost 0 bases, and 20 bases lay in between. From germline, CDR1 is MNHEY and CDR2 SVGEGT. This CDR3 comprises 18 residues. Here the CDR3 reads CASSPPQGMRYSNQPQHF. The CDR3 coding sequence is TGTGCCAGCAGTCCCCCGCAGGGGATGAGATATAGCAATCAGCCCCAGCATTTT.

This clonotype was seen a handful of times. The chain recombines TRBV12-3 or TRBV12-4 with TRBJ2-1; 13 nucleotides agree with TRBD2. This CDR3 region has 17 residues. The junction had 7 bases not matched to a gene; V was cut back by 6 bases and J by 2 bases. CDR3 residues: CASSRTSGRGPYNEQFF. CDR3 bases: TGTGCCAGCAGCCGGACTAGCGGGAGAGGCCCCTACAATGAGCAGTTCTTC.

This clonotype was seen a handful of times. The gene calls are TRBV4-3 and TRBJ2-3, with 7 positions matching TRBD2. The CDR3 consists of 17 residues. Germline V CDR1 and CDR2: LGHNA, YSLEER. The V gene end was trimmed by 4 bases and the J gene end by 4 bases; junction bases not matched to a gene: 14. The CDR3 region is CASSLAAGGRSADTQYF. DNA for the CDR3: TGCGCCAGCAGCCTAGCCGCAGGCGGGAGAAGCGCAGATACGCAGTATTTT.

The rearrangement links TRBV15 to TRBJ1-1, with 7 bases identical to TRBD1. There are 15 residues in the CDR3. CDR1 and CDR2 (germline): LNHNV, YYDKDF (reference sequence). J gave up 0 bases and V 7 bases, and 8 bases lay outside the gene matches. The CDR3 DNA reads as TGTGCCACCAACACTTGGGACAGCATGAACACTGAAGCTTTCTTT. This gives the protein CATNTWDSMNTEAFF.

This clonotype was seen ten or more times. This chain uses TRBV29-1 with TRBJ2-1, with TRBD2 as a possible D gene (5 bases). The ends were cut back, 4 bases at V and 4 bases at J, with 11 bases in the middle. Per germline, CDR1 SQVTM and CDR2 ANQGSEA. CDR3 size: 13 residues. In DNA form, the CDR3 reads TGCAGCGTTGCCCTGGACTTTTACAATGAGCAGTTCTTC. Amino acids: CSVALDFYNEQFF.

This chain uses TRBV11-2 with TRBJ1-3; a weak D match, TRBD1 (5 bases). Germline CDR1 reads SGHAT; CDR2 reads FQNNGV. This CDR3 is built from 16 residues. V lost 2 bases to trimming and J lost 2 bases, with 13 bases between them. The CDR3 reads CASSLTVGDAGNTIYF. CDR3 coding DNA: TGTGCCAGCAGCTTAACCGTGGGGGACGCTGGAAACACCATATATTTT.

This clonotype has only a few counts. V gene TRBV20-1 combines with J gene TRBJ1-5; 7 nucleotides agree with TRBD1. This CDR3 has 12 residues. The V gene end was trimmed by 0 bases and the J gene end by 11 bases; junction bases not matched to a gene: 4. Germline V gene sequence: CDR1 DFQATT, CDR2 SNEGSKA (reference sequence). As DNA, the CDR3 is TGCAGTGCTAGAGATCTAGGGGGCGCCCAGCATTTT. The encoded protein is CSARDLGGAQHF.

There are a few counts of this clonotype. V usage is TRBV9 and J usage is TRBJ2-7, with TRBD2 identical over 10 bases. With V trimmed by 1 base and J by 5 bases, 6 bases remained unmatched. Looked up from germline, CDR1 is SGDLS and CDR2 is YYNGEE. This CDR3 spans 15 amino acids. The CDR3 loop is CASSVSGRELHEQYF. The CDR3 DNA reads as TGTGCCAGCAGCGTAAGCGGGAGGGAACTCCACGAGCAGTACTTC.

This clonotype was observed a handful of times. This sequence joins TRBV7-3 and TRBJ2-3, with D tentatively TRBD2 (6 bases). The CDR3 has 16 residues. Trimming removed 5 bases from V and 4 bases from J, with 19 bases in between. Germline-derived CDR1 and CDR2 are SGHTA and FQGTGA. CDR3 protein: CASSPRSLASADTQYF. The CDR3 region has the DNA TGTGCCAGCAGCCCCCGGTCCCTAGCGAGTGCAGATACGCAGTATTTT.

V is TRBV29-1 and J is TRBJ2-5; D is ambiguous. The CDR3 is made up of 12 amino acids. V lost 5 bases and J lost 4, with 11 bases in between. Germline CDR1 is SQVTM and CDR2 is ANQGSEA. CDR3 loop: CSVQKTGETQYF. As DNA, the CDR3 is TGCAGCGTTCAGAAAACGGGAGAGACCCAGTACTTC.

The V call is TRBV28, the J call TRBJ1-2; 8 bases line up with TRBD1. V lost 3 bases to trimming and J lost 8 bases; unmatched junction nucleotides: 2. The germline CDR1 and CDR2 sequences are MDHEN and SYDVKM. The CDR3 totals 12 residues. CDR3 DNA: TGTGCCAGCAGTTTCGGGGACAGGGGCTACACCTTC. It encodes CASSFGDRGYTF.

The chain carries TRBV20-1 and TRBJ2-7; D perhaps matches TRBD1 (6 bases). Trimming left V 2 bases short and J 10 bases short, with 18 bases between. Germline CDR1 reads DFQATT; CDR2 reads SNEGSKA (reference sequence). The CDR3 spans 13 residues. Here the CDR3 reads CSARPDRLGDQYF. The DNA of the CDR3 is TGCAGTGCTAGACCCGACAGGCTCGGCGACCAGTACTTC.

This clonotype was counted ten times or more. The DNA of the CDR3 is TGTGCCAGCAGCCAAGCCAGGTCGTACGAGCAGTACTTC. Protein product: CASSQARSYEQYF. The chain uses TRBV4-2 and TRBJ2-7; D is uncertain. The CDR3 covers 13 residues. V was trimmed by 1 base and J by 4 bases, leaving 8 bases between them. CDR1 and CDR2 from the germline V gene are LGHNA and YNFKEQ.

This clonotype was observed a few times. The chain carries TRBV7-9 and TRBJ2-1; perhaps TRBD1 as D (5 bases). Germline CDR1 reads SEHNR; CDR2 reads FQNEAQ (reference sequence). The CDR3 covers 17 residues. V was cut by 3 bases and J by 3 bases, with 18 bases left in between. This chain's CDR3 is CASSFAKHPDIYNEQFF. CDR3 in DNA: TGTGCCAGCAGCTTTGCGAAGCATCCGGACATCTACAATGAGCAGTTCTTC. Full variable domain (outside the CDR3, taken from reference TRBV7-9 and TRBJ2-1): DTGVSQNPRHKITKRGQNVTFRCDPISEHNRLYWYRQTLGQGPEFLTYFQNEAQLEKSRLLSDRFSAERPKGSFSTLEIQRTEQGDSAMYLCASSFAKHPDIYNEQFFGPGTRLTVL.

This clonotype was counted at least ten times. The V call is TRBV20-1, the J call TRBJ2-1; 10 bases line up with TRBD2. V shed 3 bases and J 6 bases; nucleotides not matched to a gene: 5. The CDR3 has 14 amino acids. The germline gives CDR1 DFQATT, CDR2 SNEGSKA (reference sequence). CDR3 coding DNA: TGCAGTGCTAGGTCACTAGCGGGAAGCAATGAGCAGTTCTTC. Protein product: CSARSLAGSNEQFF.

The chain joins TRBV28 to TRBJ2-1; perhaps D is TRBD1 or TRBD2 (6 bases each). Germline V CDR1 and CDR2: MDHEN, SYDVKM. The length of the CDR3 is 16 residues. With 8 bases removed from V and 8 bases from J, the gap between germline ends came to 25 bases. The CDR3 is CASLTGAWARGDEQFF. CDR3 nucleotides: TGTGCCAGCCTTACCGGGGCATGGGCTAGGGGGGATGAGCAGTTCTTC. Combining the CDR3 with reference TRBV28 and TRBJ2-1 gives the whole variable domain DVKVTQSSRYLVKRTGEKVFLECVQDMDHENMFWYRQDPGLGLRLIYFSYDVKMKEKGDIPEGYSVSREKKERFSLILESASTNQTSMYLCASLTGAWARGDEQFFGPGTRLTVL.

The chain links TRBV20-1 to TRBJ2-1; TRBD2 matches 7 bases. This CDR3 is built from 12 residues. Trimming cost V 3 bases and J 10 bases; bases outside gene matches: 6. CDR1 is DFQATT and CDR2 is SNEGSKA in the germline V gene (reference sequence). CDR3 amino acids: CSASGRIQEQFF. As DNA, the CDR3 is TGCAGTGCTAGCGGGAGGATCCAAGAGCAGTTCTTC.

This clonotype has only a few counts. As DNA, the CDR3 is TGCAGTGCCGCCAGCGGGAGGGCCGGGGTCGAGCAGTACTTC. This sequence encodes CSAASGRAGVEQYF. This chain connects TRBV20-1 to TRBJ2-7; TRBD2 matches 10 bases. With V trimmed by 6 bases and J by 6 bases, 11 bases remained unmatched. The CDR3 spans 14 residues. Germline CDR1 DFQATT, CDR2 SNEGSKA (reference sequence).

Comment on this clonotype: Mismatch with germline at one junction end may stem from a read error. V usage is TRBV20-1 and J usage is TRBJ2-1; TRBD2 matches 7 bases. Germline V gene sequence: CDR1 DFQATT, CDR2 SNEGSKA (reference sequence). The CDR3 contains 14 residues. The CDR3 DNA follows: TGCTGTGCTAGATTTCTAGCGGATTACAATGAGCAGTTCTTC. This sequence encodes CCARFLADYNEQFF.

The CDR3 sequence is CASSLDGGRGTQYF. The CDR3 nucleotides read TGTGCCAGCAGCTTAGATGGGGGGCGAGGTACGCAGTATTTT. The rearrangement links TRBV7-2 to TRBJ2-3; D may be TRBD1 or TRBD2 (6 bases each). Trimming cost V 1 base and J 8 bases, with 13 bases left between them. This CDR3 has 14 amino acids. Germline CDR1 SGHTA, CDR2 FQGNSA.

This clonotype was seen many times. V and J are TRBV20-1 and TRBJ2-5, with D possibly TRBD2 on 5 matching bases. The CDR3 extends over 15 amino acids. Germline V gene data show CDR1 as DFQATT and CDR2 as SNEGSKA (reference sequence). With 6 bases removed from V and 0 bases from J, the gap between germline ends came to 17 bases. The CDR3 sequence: CSAPVAAAYQETQYF. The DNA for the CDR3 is TGCAGTGCCCCGGTTGCAGCGGCGTACCAAGAGACCCAGTACTTC.

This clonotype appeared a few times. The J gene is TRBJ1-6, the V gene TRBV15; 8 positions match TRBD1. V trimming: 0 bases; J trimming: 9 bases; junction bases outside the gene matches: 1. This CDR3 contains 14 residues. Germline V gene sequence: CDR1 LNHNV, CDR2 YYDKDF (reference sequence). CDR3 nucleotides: TGTGCCACCAGCAGAGACGGACAGGGTTCACCCCTCCACTTT. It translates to CATSRDGQGSPLHF.

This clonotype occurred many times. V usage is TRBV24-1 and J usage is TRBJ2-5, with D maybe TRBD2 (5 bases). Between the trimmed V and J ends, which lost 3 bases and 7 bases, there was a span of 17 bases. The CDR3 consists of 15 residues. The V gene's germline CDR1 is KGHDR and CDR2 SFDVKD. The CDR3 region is CATSDHGPREGTQYF. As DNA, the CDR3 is TGTGCCACCAGTGATCACGGGCCACGAGAGGGGACCCAGTACTTC.